The rows below give T cell receptor beta chains drawn from one sample of a study of OX40 agonist ivuxolimab in advanced cancers. Generated by immunoSEQ multiplex PCR, the TCRdb table keeps only in-frame clones and is missing some. Here the sample spans roughly 140,000 clones, 90% to 95% being singletons. Sequenced here: CD4+ or CD8+ T cells sorted from blood, sampled in a trial of the OX40 agonist ivuxolimab. The receptors come from an adult with an advanced solid tumor such as melanoma, head and neck, liver or kidney cancer. CDR3s include the opening cysteine and the closing phenylalanine or tryptophan. Each record gives: D gene, V gene, J gene, clone size, CDR3 DNA, CDR3 protein. A D gene is named only where the DNA matches it firmly. Where a row states a size, it is once, few, many or the class of an expanded clone; other rows omit it.

D gene: TRBD1; V gene: TRBV9; J gene: TRBJ2-7; clone size: .; CDR3 DNA: TGTGCCAGCAGCGTAGGTGTGACAGGGACCTACGAGCAGTACTTC; CDR3 protein: CASSVGVTGTYEQYF
D gene: .; V gene: TRBV7-2; J gene: TRBJ1-5; clone size: .; CDR3 DNA: TGTGCCAGCAGCTTAGGAGCAAGCAATCAGCCCCAGCATTTT; CDR3 protein: CASSLGASNQPQHF
D gene: .; V gene: TRBV7-3; J gene: TRBJ1-2; clone size: .; CDR3 DNA: TGTGCCAGCAGCTCCTACAGGGTTGACTATGGCTACACCTTC; CDR3 protein: CASSSYRVDYGYTF
D gene: .; V gene: TRBV7-3; J gene: TRBJ1-1; clone size: .; CDR3 DNA: TGTGCCAGCAGCCCTCGGGGGGCCGCGAACACTGAAGCTTTCTTT; CDR3 protein: CASSPRGAANTEAFF
D gene: TRBD1; V gene: TRBV19; J gene: TRBJ1-2; clone size: .; CDR3 DNA: TGTGCCACCCTTAATCCCCCGACAGGGAACTATGGCTACACCTTC; CDR3 protein: CATLNPPTGNYGYTF
D gene: .; V gene: TRBV5-4; J gene: TRBJ1-4; clone size: .; CDR3 DNA: TGTGCCAGCAGCCACGGCGGGGGGCGGAATGAAAAACTGTTTTTT; CDR3 protein: CASSHGGGRNEKLFF
D gene: TRBD2; V gene: TRBV19; J gene: TRBJ2-1; clone size: .; CDR3 DNA: TGTGCCAGTAGTACCGGGACTAGCGGGGGTCCCTACAATGAGCAGTTCTTC; CDR3 protein: CASSTGTSGGPYNEQFF
D gene: .; V gene: TRBV6-5; J gene: TRBJ1-2; clone size: .; CDR3 DNA: TGTGCCAGCAGTTACTCCGGGATACTGGATGGCTACACCTTC; CDR3 protein: CASSYSGILDGYTF
D gene: .; V gene: TRBV7-3; J gene: TRBJ2-7; clone size: .; CDR3 DNA: TGTGCCAGCAGCTCCTGGGGGGCCGGGGAGCAGTACTTC; CDR3 protein: CASSSWGAGEQYF
D gene: .; V gene: TRBV7-2; J gene: TRBJ1-2; clone size: .; CDR3 DNA: TGTGCCAGCAGCTTGGGAGGAGGTAGCTATGGCTACACCTTC; CDR3 protein: CASSLGGGSYGYTF
D gene: .; V gene: TRBV4-2; J gene: TRBJ2-3; clone size: .; CDR3 DNA: TGTGCCAGCAGCCAAGGGCAAAGGGAAATCCCCACAGATACGCAGTATTTT; CDR3 protein: CASSQGQREIPTDTQYF
D gene: .; V gene: TRBV7-2; J gene: TRBJ1-2; clone size: once; CDR3 DNA: TGTGCCAGCAGCCTTGGACCGTATGGCTACACCTTC; CDR3 protein: CASSLGPYGYTF
D gene: TRBD1; V gene: TRBV5-1; J gene: TRBJ1-1; clone size: .; CDR3 DNA: TGCGCCAGCAGCGCCGCGGGACAGATCATGAACACTGAAGCTTTCTTT; CDR3 protein: CASSAAGQIMNTEAFF
D gene: .; V gene: TRBV5-4; J gene: TRBJ2-1; clone size: .; CDR3 DNA: TGTGCCAGCAGCTCCGGAGGCGCCAGCTCCTACAATGAGCAGTTCTTC; CDR3 protein: CASSSGGASSYNEQFF
D gene: .; V gene: TRBV6-5; J gene: TRBJ1-3; clone size: .; CDR3 DNA: TGTGCCAGCAGTTTCGAAAGGGGCCCTGGAAACACCATATATTTT; CDR3 protein: CASSFERGPGNTIYF
D gene: .; V gene: TRBV6-5; J gene: TRBJ2-4; clone size: .; CDR3 DNA: TGTGCCAGCGGGTTGGGCCCCCCGATCTTC; CDR3 protein: CASGLGPPIF
D gene: .; V gene: TRBV6-5; J gene: TRBJ1-3; clone size: .; CDR3 DNA: TGTGCCAGCAGTTACGTCGAGGGCTCTGGAAACACCATATATTTT; CDR3 protein: CASSYVEGSGNTIYF
D gene: TRBD2; V gene: TRBV18; J gene: TRBJ2-5; clone size: .; CDR3 DNA: TGTGCCAGCTCACCAGGGTCGCCTAGCGGGGGAGAGACCCAGTACTTC; CDR3 protein: CASSPGSPSGGETQYF
D gene: .; V gene: TRBV7-8; J gene: TRBJ1-2; clone size: .; CDR3 DNA: TGTGCCAGCAACTTAGTAGACACCGCTAACTATGGCTACACCTTC; CDR3 protein: CASNLVDTANYGYTF
D gene: .; V gene: TRBV19; J gene: TRBJ2-7; clone size: .; CDR3 DNA: TGTGCCAGTTCATTCGGGCACTCCTACGAGCAGTACTTC; CDR3 protein: CASSFGHSYEQYF
D gene: .; V gene: TRBV5-8; J gene: TRBJ1-2; clone size: .; CDR3 DNA: TGTGCCAGCAGACCCCGGGAGGGCCCCTATGGCTACACCTTC; CDR3 protein: CASRPREGPYGYTF
D gene: .; V gene: TRBV7-3; J gene: TRBJ2-1; clone size: .; CDR3 DNA: TGTGCCAGCAGCCCGAGGGGGGGAGGCTACAATGAGCAGTTCTTC; CDR3 protein: CASSPRGGGYNEQFF
D gene: .; V gene: TRBV28; J gene: TRBJ1-5; clone size: .; CDR3 DNA: TGTGCCAGCTTTCCCGGGACACTTATTCGTCAGCCCCAGCATTTT; CDR3 protein: CASFPGTLIRQPQHF
D gene: .; V gene: TRBV4-1; J gene: TRBJ1-1; clone size: once; CDR3 DNA: TGCGCCAGCAGCCAAGCAGGGAGGGACACTGAAGCTTTCTTT; CDR3 protein: CASSQAGRDTEAFF
D gene: TRBD1; V gene: TRBV29-1; J gene: TRBJ1-1; clone size: .; CDR3 DNA: TGCAGCGTCGCGACAGGGGGCCACACTGAAGCTTTCTTT; CDR3 protein: CSVATGGHTEAFF
D gene: .; V gene: TRBV5-4; J gene: TRBJ2-5; clone size: .; CDR3 DNA: TGTGCCAGCAGCCGGGCCCGAGAGACCCAGTACTTC; CDR3 protein: CASSRARETQYF
D gene: TRBD2; V gene: TRBV10-3; J gene: TRBJ2-7; clone size: .; CDR3 DNA: TGTGCCACCCGAACTAGCGGGGCCACCTACGAGCAGTACTTC; CDR3 protein: CATRTSGATYEQYF
D gene: TRBD1; V gene: TRBV29-1; J gene: TRBJ2-7; clone size: .; CDR3 DNA: TGCAGCGTTGGTCTGACAGGGGGCGCGGGGGAGCAGTACTTC; CDR3 protein: CSVGLTGGAGEQYF
D gene: .; V gene: TRBV18; J gene: TRBJ1-4; clone size: .; CDR3 DNA: TGTGCCAGCTCACCACCTGGGGTCGAAAAACTGTTTTTT; CDR3 protein: CASSPPGVEKLFF
D gene: .; V gene: TRBV5-1; J gene: TRBJ2-2; clone size: .; CDR3 DNA: TGCGCCAGCAGCTTGGCCGGTAGCTGGACCGGGGAGCTGTTTTTT; CDR3 protein: CASSLAGSWTGELFF
D gene: TRBD1; V gene: TRBV5-8; J gene: TRBJ1-1; clone size: .; CDR3 DNA: TGTGCCAGCAGCTGGGACAGATTAACTGAAGCTTTCTTT; CDR3 protein: CASSWDRLTEAFF
D gene: .; V gene: TRBV15; J gene: TRBJ1-2; clone size: .; CDR3 DNA: TGTGCCACCAGCAGCTCCAGGGCTAACTATGGCTACACCTTC; CDR3 protein: CATSSSRANYGYTF
D gene: TRBD1; V gene: TRBV7-2; J gene: TRBJ2-7; clone size: .; CDR3 DNA: TGTGCCAGCAGCTTAGTAGGGACAGGGGGTTTCGAGCAGTACTTC; CDR3 protein: CASSLVGTGGFEQYF
D gene: .; V gene: TRBV15; J gene: TRBJ1-3; clone size: .; CDR3 DNA: TGTGCCACCAGCAGTGATACTCCGGTATCTGGAAACACCATATATTTT; CDR3 protein: CATSSDTPVSGNTIYF
D gene: TRBD2; V gene: TRBV5-1; J gene: TRBJ2-5; clone size: .; CDR3 DNA: TGCGCCAGCAGCTTGGGGACTAGTGTAGTCGGAGAGACCCAGTACTTC; CDR3 protein: CASSLGTSVVGETQYF
D gene: .; V gene: TRBV7-2; J gene: TRBJ2-7; clone size: .; CDR3 DNA: TGTGCCAGCAGCCTGCCGGCTCTCCTCGTACACGAGCAGTACTTC; CDR3 protein: CASSLPALLVHEQYF
D gene: .; V gene: TRBV11-2; J gene: TRBJ2-3; clone size: .; CDR3 DNA: TGTGCCAGCAGTTCCCCGCCGGGAACAGATACGCAGTATTTT; CDR3 protein: CASSSPPGTDTQYF
D gene: .; V gene: TRBV27; J gene: TRBJ1-4; clone size: .; CDR3 DNA: TGTGCCAGCATGGCGGGGTCTGGGTCTAATGAAAAACTGTTTTTT; CDR3 protein: CASMAGSGSNEKLFF